This TCR beta chain was identified during a study of regulatory T cells in long-lasting Graves disease. The V and J ends lost 0 bases and 1 base respectively, with 15 bases between them. CDR3 length: 16 residues. Germline lookup yields CDR1 SQVTM and CDR2 ANQGSEA. This clonotype was picked up many times. The antigen remains unidentified. With iRepertoire HTBI primers and Arm-PCR of CDR3 regions, TCR beta libraries were built. TCRdb reanalysed the multiplex PCR reads using MiXCR and keeps one entry per CDR3 protein. The table has 400,000 to 500,000 distinct CDR3 sequences, 20% to 25% seen once; the top ten hold under 9%. Study-wide results and limits: The number of shared public clonotypes was higher in persistent patients (roughly 3,000) than new patients (around 890). Peripheral blood alone, not thyroid tissue, underwent study.

Time point given: persistent/refractory GD, antithyroid drugs over 5 years with positive TRAb. PBMC RNA served as the TCR library source. Investigators report Graves' disease was diagnosed under American Thyroid Association guidelines. V is TRBV29-1 and J is TRBJ1-1; maybe TRBD1 (6 bases). The clonotype originates from a female donor with Graves disease. The input for sequencing was peripheral blood mononuclear cells (PBMCs), taken when the disease was refractory, from a patient treated with antithyroid drugs. The CDR3, as DNA: TGCAGCGTTGAAGATTCGGGGGGCGCATGGAACACTGAAGCTTTCTTT. Amino acids: CSVEDSGGAWNTEAFF.